This TCR beta chain was found in a study of identical twins. Both ends counted, the CDR3 spans 13 residues. Germline CDR1 reads MDHEN; CDR2 reads SYDVKM. The table lists this clonotype with a few counts. Its target is unknown. The DNA is omitted, as the CDR3 cannot be located on it reliably, and the CDR3 follows TCRdb's listing. Findings of the study overall: Its conclusions, products of cross-sectional statistical analysis, did not come from following the same donors.

All of the donors were Caucasians in good health. Template switching supplied a universal primer site; unique molecular identifiers were carried on the cDNA. TCRdb recomputed calls from the 5' RACE reads with MiXCR, one row per CDR3 protein. The sample includes 450,000 to 650,000 distinct CDR3 sequences, approximately 16% of them seen just once. These sequences were also reported in another study, on yellow fever vaccine responses in identical twins.

The rearrangement joins TRBV28 to TRBJ2-2. Sequenced material: CD4+ T cells sorted from blood. This TCR was sampled from a woman in her late teens or twenties in good health. The CDR3 protein is CASLSFGAGELFF.